The 15 T cell receptor beta chains given below trace back to one sample, sequenced in a study of blood T cell repertoires in COVID-19. Assay used: immunoSEQ multiplex PCR; TCRdb lists only in-frame clones, some missing. The repertoire holds some 490,000 clones, with approximately 86% as singletons. The sample consisted of PBMCs or T cells enriched from blood (not recorded which). The receptors derive from a woman between 55 and 75 years old who had recovered from COVID-19.

The J gene is TRBJ2-1, the V gene TRBV11-2; 13 positions agree with TRBD2. The trim removed 4 bases at V and 9 bases at J, leaving 6 bases unmatched. The CDR3 has 15 residues. The germline CDR1 and CDR2 sequences are SGHAT and FQNNGV. CDR3 bases: TGTGCCAGCAGCTCTACTAGCGGGGGGGCTGTTGAGCAGTTCTTC. It translates to CASSSTSGGAVEQFF.

The rearrangement joins TRBV15 to TRBJ2-7; 8 bases are shared with TRBD2. The CDR3 is made up of 15 amino acids. CDR1 LNHNV and CDR2 YYDKDF come from the germline V gene (reference sequence). With 0 bases clipped from V and 4 bases from J, the junction kept 5 bases outside the gene matches. The DNA of the CDR3 is TGTGCCACCAGCAGAGATTTGGCTAGCGGGTACGAGCAGTACTTC. Translating gives CATSRDLASGYEQYF. The entire variable domain, with the rest obtained from reference TRBV15 and TRBJ2-7, is as follows: DAMVIQNPRYQVTQFGKPVTLSCSQTLNHNVMYWYQQKSSQAPKLLFHYYDKDFNNEADTPDNFQSRRPNTSFCFLDIRSPGLGDTAMYLCATSRDLASGYEQYFGPGTRLTVT.

CDR3 sequence (DNA): TGTGCCATCAGTGCAGTGACAGCGAACACTGAAGCTTTCTTT. Translation: CAISAVTANTEAFF. The rearrangement joins TRBV10-3 to TRBJ1-1; D possibly corresponds to TRBD1 (5 bases). V lost 4 bases and J 1 base, leaving 10 bases between the germline ends. The CDR3 runs to 14 residues. Germline CDR1 and CDR2: ENHRY and SYGVKD.

This clone came up once. This chain links TRBV3-1 (or the pseudogene TRBV3-2) with TRBJ2-7; TRBD1 matches at 10 bases. With V trimmed by 3 bases and J by 2 bases, 4 bases remained unmatched. The V gene's germline CDR1 is LGHDT and CDR2 YNNKEL (reference sequence). The CDR3 has 15 residues. CDR3 sequence: CASSQPGTGAYEQYF. The CDR3 region has the DNA TGTGCCAGCAGCCAGCCCGGGACAGGGGCCTACGAGCAGTACTTC.

J is TRBJ1-6 and V is TRBV6-2 or TRBV6-3; 8 bases fit TRBD1. The germline V gene has CDR1 MNHEY and CDR2 SVGEGT. This CDR3 contains 15 residues. J lost 7 bases, V lost 0 bases, and 2 bases had no gene match. The CDR3 sequence is CASSYSRDRNSPLHF. The CDR3 region has the DNA TGTGCCAGCAGTTACTCGAGGGACAGGAATTCACCCCTCCACTTT.

The gene calls are TRBV11-2 and TRBJ2-2, with 7 positions matching TRBD1. CDR1 is SGHAT and CDR2 is FQNNGV in the germline V gene. Trimming took 10 bases from V and 0 from J; bases not matched to a gene: 14. CDR3 length equals 17 residues. The CDR3: CATETGTDDTNTGELFF. CDR3 DNA: TGTGCCACTGAAACCGGGACAGACGATACGAACACCGGGGAGCTGTTTTTT.

J is TRBJ2-3 and V is TRBV2, with D possibly TRBD2 on 5 matching bases. Between the trimmed V and J ends, which lost 1 base and 1 base, there was a span of 9 bases. CDR3 size: 15 residues. Germline lookup yields CDR1 SNHLY and CDR2 FYNNEI. The CDR3 sequence: CASSEVGAGTDTQYF. The CDR3 coding sequence is TGTGCCAGCAGTGAAGTGGGAGCCGGCACAGATACGCAGTATTTT.

The V and J genes are TRBV6-6 and TRBJ1-2; weak D call: TRBD1 (6 bases). Germline assignment: CDR1 MNHNY and CDR2 SVGAGI (reference sequence). CDR3 length: 14 amino acids. Trimming cost V 5 bases and J 4 bases, with 14 bases left between them. The CDR3 spells CASSHRASAYGYTF. The CDR3 DNA follows: TGTGCCAGCAGTCACAGGGCTTCTGCCTATGGCTACACCTTC.

The chain couples TRBV28 to TRBJ1-1; 7 bases map to TRBD1. The CDR3 consists of 14 residues. The J segment lost 11 bases and the V segment lost 1 base, leaving 10 bases of the junction unmatched. Germline CDR1 and CDR2: MDHEN and SYDVKM. CDR3 coding DNA: TGTGCCAGCAGTTTATCGACAGGGTTCTCTTGGGCTTTCTTT. Translated, it gives CASSLSTGFSWAFF.

V usage is TRBV4-1 and J usage is TRBJ1-5; D is possibly TRBD1 (6 bases). The CDR3 loop spans 13 amino acids. Per the germline V gene, CDR1 is MGHRA and CDR2 is YSYEKL. Trimming pared 4 bases from V and 7 bases from J, leaving 11 bases between. The CDR3 reads CASSPIGGQPQHF. CDR3 sequence (DNA): TGCGCCAGCAGCCCTATAGGGGGACAGCCCCAGCATTTT.

The chain has TRBV30 and TRBJ2-1; 15 bases are shared with TRBD2. The CDR3 is 14 residues long. The junction had 4 bases not matched to a gene; V was cut back by 3 bases and J by 10 bases. Germline CDR1 GTSNPN, CDR2 SVGIG (reference sequence). This CDR3 is CAWRGLAGGREQFF. CDR3 DNA sequence: TGTGCCTGGAGAGGACTAGCGGGGGGGCGGGAGCAGTTCTTC.

The chain employs TRBV3-1 (or the pseudogene TRBV3-2) and TRBJ1-5; 7 positions match TRBD1. The V and J ends lost 4 bases and 10 bases, in that order; junction bases with no gene match: 7. The CDR3 length is 13 residues. In germline, CDR1 is LGHDT, CDR2 YNNKEL (reference sequence). The CDR3 spells CASSLYRQGPQHF. The CDR3 DNA is TGTGCCAGCAGCCTCTACCGACAGGGCCCCCAGCATTTT.

The gene calls are TRBV7-8 and TRBJ2-7; 9 bases agree with TRBD1. The CDR3 spans 16 residues. Germline CDR1 reads SGHVS; CDR2 reads FQNEAQ. V shed 1 base and J 4 bases; nucleotides not matched to a gene: 8. This CDR3 reads CASSLEGTGYEYEQYV. In DNA, the CDR3 is TGTGCCAGCAGCTTAGAAGGGACAGGGTACGAGTACGAGCAGTACGTC.

The V call is TRBV2, the J call TRBJ1-1; D may be TRBD1 (5 bases). Germline values: CDR1 SNHLY, CDR2 FYNNEI. The CDR3 sequence is 13 residues long. Trimming pared 4 bases from V and 4 bases from J, leaving 10 bases between. CDR3 sequence (DNA): TGTGCCAGCAGTGCCCATCAGGGCACTGAAGCTTTCTTT. It encodes CASSAHQGTEAFF.

This chain links TRBV5-1 with TRBJ2-7; 10 nucleotides align to TRBD1. Germline trimming cut 1 base from V and 3 bases from J; bases unmatched to any gene: 13. The CDR3 loop spans 18 amino acids. Germline V lookup: CDR1 SGHRS, CDR2 YFSETQ. CDR3 amino acids: CASSLTPGTGVLGYEQYF. The CDR3 DNA reads as TGCGCCAGCAGCTTGACTCCCGGGACAGGGGTCTTAGGCTACGAGCAGTACTTC.